These 19 T cell receptor beta chains share one sample of origin, sequenced in a study of T cell responses to AZD1222 COVID-19 vaccine. This table comes from immunoSEQ multiplex PCR, and its TCRdb copy is limited to in-frame clones, with some not included. Seen here are about 180,000 clones, approximately 91% observed once, and the top ten hold less than 2.5%. The sample was peripheral blood, taken on day 0 of AZD1222 vaccination. These receptors originate from an adult in good health.

CDR3 residues: CATSDYPPPNTGELFF. CDR3 nucleotide sequence: TGTGCCACCAGTGATTACCCCCCTCCGAACACCGGGGAGCTGTTTTTT. The chain has TRBV24-1 and TRBJ2-2; D unresolved. The length of the CDR3 is 16 residues. Trimming removed 2 bases at V and 0 bases at J, with 9 bases between. Germline CDR1 is KGHDR and CDR2 is SFDVKD.

This chain links TRBV10-3 with TRBJ1-5; 9 positions match TRBD1. V shed 2 bases and J 6 bases; nucleotides not matched to a gene: 8. In germline, CDR1 is ENHRY, CDR2 SYGVKD. The CDR3 length is 16 residues. For the CDR3, the DNA is TGTGCCATCAGTGAGGCAGGACAGGGGAGCCGTCAGCCCCAGCATTTT. It translates to CAISEAGQGSRQPQHF.

This clone has just a few counts. The chain employs TRBV5-4 and TRBJ2-7; 7 bases agree with TRBD2. Germline lookup yields CDR1 SGHNT and CDR2 YYREEE (reference sequence). The CDR3 totals 15 residues. With V trimmed by 0 bases and J by 6 bases, 9 bases remained unmatched. CDR3 DNA sequence: TGTGCCAGCAGCTTGGACCGGGAGGTCTTACGCGAGCAGTACTTC. Translating it yields CASSLDREVLREQYF.

J is TRBJ1-2 and V is TRBV9; D is unclear. The germline CDR1 and CDR2 sequences are SGDLS and YYNGEE. V lost 4 bases, J lost 0 bases, and 13 bases lay in between. The CDR3 loop spans 15 amino acids. The CDR3 spells CASSLVPAANYGYTF. CDR3 nucleotides: TGTGCCAGCAGCTTAGTCCCAGCCGCTAACTATGGCTACACCTTC.

This chain joins TRBV9 and TRBJ1-2; D is unresolved. This CDR3 spans 13 amino acids. The germline gives CDR1 SGDLS, CDR2 YYNGEE. V was shortened by 1 base and J by 2 bases, with 6 bases between the two germline ends. CDR3 nucleotide sequence: TGTGCCAGCAGCGTATACGCGAACTATGGCTACACCTTC. This encodes CASSVYANYGYTF.

The V call is TRBV29-1, the J call TRBJ1-2; the match to TRBD1 covers 8 bases. This CDR3 has 13 residues. The germline gives CDR1 SQVTM, CDR2 ANQGSEA. J gave up 0 bases and V 6 bases, and 3 bases lay outside the gene matches. CDR3 nucleotide sequence: TGCAGCGTAAAGGACAGGGCTAACTATGGCTACACCTTC. This sequence encodes CSVKDRANYGYTF.

This clone appeared a single time. The genes are TRBV18 and TRBJ2-5, with a tentative D call TRBD1 (6 bases). CDR1 is KGHSH and CDR2 is LQKENI in the germline V gene. The V end lost 1 base, the J end lost 0 bases, and 6 bases lay between the germline ends. The CDR3 runs 14 residues. CDR3 sequence: CASSPRDNQETQYF. The CDR3 nucleotides are TGTGCCAGCTCACCACGGGACAACCAAGAGACCCAGTACTTC.

The chain recombines TRBV28 with TRBJ1-4; D possibly corresponds to TRBD1 (6 bases). The V gene lost 5 bases and the J gene lost 7 bases, with 17 bases spanning the gap. The CDR3 totals 15 residues. Germline V gene sequence: CDR1 MDHEN, CDR2 SYDVKM. The chain's CDR3 is CASSLQGNGIEKLFF. DNA for the CDR3: TGTGCCAGCAGTCTACAGGGTAACGGTATTGAAAAACTGTTTTTT. The full variable domain, its missing parts supplied by reference TRBV28 and TRBJ1-4, is DVKVTQSSRYLVKRTGEKVFLECVQDMDHENMFWYRQDPGLGLRLIYFSYDVKMKEKGDIPEGYSVSREKKERFSLILESASTNQTSMYLCASSLQGNGIEKLFFGSGTQLSVL.

The chain uses TRBV19 and TRBJ1-1; TRBD1 might be the D (5 bases). This CDR3 spans 12 amino acids. CDR1 and CDR2 (germline): LNHDA, SQIVND (reference sequence). V shed 9 bases and J shed 10 bases, with 18 bases lying between them. The CDR3: CARTPAGEVAFF. The CDR3 region has the DNA TGTGCCAGAACTCCGGCGGGGGAGGTAGCTTTCTTT.

The rearrangement links TRBV7-9 to TRBJ2-7; D remains unclear. Trimming took 5 bases from V and 8 from J, leaving 13 bases between them. The CDR3 loop spans 12 amino acids. The germline V gene encodes CDR1 SEHNR and CDR2 FQNEAQ (reference sequence). CDR3 loop: CASSPLGPKQYF. As DNA, the CDR3 is TGTGCCAGCAGCCCCCTAGGGCCTAAGCAGTACTTC.

The V call is TRBV5-1, the J call TRBJ1-5; the D gene is possibly TRBD1 (5 bases). The germline gives CDR1 SGHRS, CDR2 YFSETQ. This CDR3 is built from 14 residues. The ends were cut back, 4 bases at V and 6 bases at J, with 14 bases in the middle. CDR3 region: CASSPGRGRQPQHF. CDR3 nucleotides: TGCGCCAGCAGCCCTGGGCGGGGCCGTCAGCCCCAGCATTTT.

CDR3 in amino acids: CASSKARGEGTEAFF. Here the CDR3 DNA reads TGTGCCAGCAGCAAAGCCCGGGGCGAGGGAACTGAAGCTTTCTTT. The V gene is TRBV21-1, the J gene TRBJ1-1. TRBV21-1 is deemed a pseudogene. The length of the CDR3 is 15 residues.

This chain uses TRBV5-8 with TRBJ1-5, with 7 bases fitting TRBD1. Unmatched junction bases numbered 4, after V lost 3 bases and J lost 1 base. CDR1 is SGHTS, CDR2 YDEGEE, per germline. CDR3 length equals 15 residues. The CDR3 region is CASSSGTESNQPQHF. The DNA of the CDR3 is TGTGCCAGCAGCTCCGGGACAGAGAGCAATCAGCCCCAGCATTTT.

The rearrangement links TRBV21-1 to TRBJ2-7. TRBV21-1 is recorded as a pseudogene. This CDR3 is 12 amino acids long. CDR3 nucleotide sequence: TGTGCCAGCAGCTGGGGTACCTACGAGCAGTACTTC. As protein: CASSWGTYEQYF.

V usage is TRBV10-2 and J usage is TRBJ2-2; TRBD2 agrees at 16 bases. This CDR3 is built from 18 residues. V was pared by 5 bases and J by 6 bases, with 9 bases of the junction left unmatched. The germline V gene encodes CDR1 WSHSY and CDR2 SAAADI. CDR3 protein: CASSPGLAGGQLAGELFF. The DNA for the CDR3 is TGCGCCAGCAGTCCGGGACTAGCGGGGGGGCAGTTGGCCGGGGAGCTGTTTTTT.

The rearrangement uses TRBV20-1 and TRBJ2-5; D gene ambiguous. Germline loops: CDR1 DFQATT, CDR2 SNEGSKA (reference sequence). This CDR3 has 10 amino acids. Trimming left V 6 bases short and J 3 bases short, with 5 bases between. The DNA for the CDR3 is TGCAGTGCCTACAAAGAGACCCAGTACTTC. It specifies CSAYKETQYF.

The V and J genes are TRBV18 and TRBJ2-2; D is unresolved. The CDR3 sequence is 11 residues long. Trimming removed 2 bases from V and 6 bases from J, with 1 base in between. Germline V CDR1 and CDR2: KGHSH, LQKENI. The CDR3 DNA sequence: TGTGCCAGCTCACCATCCGGGGAGCTGTTTTTT. This codes for CASSPSGELFF.

The genes are TRBV19 and TRBJ2-7, with 8 positions matching TRBD1. Per germline, CDR1 LNHDA and CDR2 SQIVND (reference sequence). The J segment lost 9 bases and the V segment lost 1 base, leaving 11 bases of the junction unmatched. The CDR3 is made up of 15 amino acids. The CDR3 nucleotides read TGTGCCAGTAGTATAGTCCTGGACAGGGAAGAAGGGCAGTACTTC. As protein: CASSIVLDREEGQYF.

This rearrangement joins TRBV5-4 to TRBJ2-1; no firm D call. V lost 7 bases and J 5 bases, leaving 16 bases between the germline ends. Germline lookup yields CDR1 SGHNT and CDR2 YYREEE (reference sequence). This CDR3 spans 14 amino acids. CDR3 in DNA: TGTGCCAGCTCTATAACCGCGGCTGACAATGAGCAGTTCTTC. Translating gives CASSITAADNEQFF.